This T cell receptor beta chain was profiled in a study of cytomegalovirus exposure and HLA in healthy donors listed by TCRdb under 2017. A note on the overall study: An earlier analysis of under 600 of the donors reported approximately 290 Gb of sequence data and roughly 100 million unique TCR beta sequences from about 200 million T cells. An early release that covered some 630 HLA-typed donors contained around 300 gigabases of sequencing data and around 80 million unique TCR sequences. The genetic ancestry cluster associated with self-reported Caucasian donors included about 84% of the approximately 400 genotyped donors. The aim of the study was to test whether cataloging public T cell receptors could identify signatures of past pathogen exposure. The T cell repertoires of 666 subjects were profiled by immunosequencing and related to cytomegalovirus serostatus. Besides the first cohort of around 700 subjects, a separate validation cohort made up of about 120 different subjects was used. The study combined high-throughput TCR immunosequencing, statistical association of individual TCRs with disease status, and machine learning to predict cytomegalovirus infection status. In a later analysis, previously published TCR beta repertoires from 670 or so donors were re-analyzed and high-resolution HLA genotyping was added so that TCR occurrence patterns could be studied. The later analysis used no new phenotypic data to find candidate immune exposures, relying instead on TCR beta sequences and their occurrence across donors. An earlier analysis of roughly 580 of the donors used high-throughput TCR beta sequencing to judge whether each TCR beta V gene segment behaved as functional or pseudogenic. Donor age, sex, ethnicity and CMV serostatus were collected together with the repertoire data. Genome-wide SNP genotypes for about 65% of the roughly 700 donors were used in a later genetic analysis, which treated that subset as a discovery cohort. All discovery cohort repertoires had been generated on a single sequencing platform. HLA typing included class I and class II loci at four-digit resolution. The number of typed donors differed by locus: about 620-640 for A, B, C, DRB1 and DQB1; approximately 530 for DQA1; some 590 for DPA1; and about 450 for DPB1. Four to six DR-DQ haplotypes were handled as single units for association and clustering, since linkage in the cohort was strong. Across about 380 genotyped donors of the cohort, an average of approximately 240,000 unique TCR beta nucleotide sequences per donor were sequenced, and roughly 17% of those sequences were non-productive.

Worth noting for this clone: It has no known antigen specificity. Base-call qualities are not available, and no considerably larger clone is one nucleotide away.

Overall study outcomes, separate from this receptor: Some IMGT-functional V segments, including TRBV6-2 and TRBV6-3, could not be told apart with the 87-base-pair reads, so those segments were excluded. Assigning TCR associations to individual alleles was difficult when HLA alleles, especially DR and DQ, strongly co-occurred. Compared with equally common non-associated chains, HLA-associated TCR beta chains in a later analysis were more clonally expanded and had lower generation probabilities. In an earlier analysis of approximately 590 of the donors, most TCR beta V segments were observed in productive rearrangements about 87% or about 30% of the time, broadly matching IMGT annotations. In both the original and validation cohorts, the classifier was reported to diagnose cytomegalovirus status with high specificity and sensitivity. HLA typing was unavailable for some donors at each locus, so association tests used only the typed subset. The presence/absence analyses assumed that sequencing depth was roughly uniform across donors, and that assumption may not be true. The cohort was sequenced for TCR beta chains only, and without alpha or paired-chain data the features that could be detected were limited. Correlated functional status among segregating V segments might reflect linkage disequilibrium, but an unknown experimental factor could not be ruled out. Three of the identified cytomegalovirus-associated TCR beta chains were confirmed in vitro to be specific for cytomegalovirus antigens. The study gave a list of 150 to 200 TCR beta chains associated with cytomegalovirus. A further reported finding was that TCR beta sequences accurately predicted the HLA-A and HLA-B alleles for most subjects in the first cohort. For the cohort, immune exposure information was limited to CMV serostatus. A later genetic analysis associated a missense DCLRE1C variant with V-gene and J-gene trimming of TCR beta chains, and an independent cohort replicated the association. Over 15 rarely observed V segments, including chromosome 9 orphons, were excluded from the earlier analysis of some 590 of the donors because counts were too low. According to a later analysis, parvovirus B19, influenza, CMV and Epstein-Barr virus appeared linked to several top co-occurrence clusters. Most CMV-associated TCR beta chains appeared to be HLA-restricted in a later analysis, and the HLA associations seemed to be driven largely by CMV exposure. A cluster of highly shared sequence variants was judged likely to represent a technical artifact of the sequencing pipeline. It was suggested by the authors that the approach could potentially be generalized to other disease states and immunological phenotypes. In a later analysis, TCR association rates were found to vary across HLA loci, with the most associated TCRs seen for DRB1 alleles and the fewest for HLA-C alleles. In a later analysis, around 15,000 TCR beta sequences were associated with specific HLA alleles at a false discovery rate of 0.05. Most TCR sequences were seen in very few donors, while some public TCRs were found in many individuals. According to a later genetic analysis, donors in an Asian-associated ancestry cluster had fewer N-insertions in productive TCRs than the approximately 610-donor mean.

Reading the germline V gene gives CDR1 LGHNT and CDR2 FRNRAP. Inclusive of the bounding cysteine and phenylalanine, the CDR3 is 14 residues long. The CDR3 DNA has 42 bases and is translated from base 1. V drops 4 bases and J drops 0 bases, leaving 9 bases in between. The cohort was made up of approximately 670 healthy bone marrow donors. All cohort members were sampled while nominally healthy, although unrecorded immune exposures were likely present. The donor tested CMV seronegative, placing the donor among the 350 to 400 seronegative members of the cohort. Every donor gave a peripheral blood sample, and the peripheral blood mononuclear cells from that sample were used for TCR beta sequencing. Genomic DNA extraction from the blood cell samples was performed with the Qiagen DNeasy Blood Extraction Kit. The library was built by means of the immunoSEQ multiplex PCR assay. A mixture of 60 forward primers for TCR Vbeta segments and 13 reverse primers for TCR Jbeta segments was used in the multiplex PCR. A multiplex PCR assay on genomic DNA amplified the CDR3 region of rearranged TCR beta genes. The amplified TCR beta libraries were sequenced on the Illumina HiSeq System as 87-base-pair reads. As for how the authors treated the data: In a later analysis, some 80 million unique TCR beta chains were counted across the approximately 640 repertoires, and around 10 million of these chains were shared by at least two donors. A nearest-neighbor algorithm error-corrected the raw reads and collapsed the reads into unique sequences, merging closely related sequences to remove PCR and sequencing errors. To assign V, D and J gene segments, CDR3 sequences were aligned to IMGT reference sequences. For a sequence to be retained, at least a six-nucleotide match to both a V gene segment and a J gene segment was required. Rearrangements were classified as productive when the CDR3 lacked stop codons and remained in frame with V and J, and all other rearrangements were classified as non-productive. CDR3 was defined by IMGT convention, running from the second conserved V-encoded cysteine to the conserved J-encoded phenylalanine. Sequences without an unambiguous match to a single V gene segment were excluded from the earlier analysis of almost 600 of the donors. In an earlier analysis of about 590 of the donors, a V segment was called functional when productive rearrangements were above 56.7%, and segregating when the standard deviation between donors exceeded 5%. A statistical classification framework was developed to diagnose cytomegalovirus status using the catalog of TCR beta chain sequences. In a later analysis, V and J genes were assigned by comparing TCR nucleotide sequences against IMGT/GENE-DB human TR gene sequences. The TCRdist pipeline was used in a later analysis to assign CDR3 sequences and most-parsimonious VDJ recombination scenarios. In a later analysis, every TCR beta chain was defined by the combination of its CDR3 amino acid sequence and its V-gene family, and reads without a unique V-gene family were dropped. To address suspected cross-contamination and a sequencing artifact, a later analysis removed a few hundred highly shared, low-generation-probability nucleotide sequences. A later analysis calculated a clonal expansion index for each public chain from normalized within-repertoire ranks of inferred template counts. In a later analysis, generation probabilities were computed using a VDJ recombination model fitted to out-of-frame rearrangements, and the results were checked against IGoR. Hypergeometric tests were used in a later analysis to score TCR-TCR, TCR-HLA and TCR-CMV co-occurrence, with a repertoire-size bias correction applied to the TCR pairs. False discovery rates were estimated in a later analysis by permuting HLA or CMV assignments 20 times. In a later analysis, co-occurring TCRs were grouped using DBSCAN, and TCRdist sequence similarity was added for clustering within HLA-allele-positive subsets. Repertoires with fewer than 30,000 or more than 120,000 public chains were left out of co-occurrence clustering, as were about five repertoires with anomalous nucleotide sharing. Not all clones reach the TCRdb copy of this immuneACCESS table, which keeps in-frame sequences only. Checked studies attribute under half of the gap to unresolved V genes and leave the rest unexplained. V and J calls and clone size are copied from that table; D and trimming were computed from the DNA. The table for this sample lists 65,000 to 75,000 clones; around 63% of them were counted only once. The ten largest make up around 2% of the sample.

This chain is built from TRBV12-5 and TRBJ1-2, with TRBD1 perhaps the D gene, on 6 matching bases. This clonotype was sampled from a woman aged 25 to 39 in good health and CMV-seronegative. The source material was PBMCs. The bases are TGTGCTAGTGGTTGGGACACCACTAACTATGGCTACACCTTC. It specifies CASGWDTTNYGYTF.